This TCR beta chain was observed in a study of graft-versus-host responses after intestinal transplantation. Study at large: Every recipient underwent anti-thymocyte globulin induction, then tacrolimus and steroids for roughly 3 years.

Repertoires were generated with immunoSEQ multiplex PCR, while TCRdb's copy carries only in-frame clones and drops some. The data contain roughly 80,000 clones, 92% of them singletons. Germline V gives CDR1 MDHEN, CDR2 SYDVKM. The CDR3 is 16 amino acids. Trimming took off 3 bases at V and 0 bases at J, with 14 bases between the two ends. Here the sequenced sample was PBMCs, taken 98 days after intestinal transplantation. V usage is TRBV28 and J usage is TRBJ1-2; tentative D call: TRBD1 (5 bases). The source of this sequence is a human patient who received an intestinal transplant, so some T cells may come from the graft donor. The CDR3 is CASSLDGATSNYGYTF. In DNA, the CDR3 is TGTGCCAGCAGTTTGGATGGGGCAACCTCTAACTATGGCTACACCTTC.